Given below is one TCR beta chain in context. No antigen is known for it. The sample originates from a study of CD8+CD57+ T cells in acquired aplastic anemia. On the study more broadly: DNA from sorted CD4+ and CD8+ cells averaged around 3 ug. Healthy-donor CD4+ cells averaged approximately 10 million reads.

Study-wide results and caveats: Patients and healthy controls showed no significant CD8+ Simpson's diversity difference. Patients and controls shared under 30 CD8+ CDR3 sequences, highly expressed in patients.

Germline-derived CDR1 and CDR2 are DFQATT and SNEGSKA (reference sequence). V lost 3 bases, J lost 9 bases, and 20 bases lay in between. The CDR3 runs 14 residues. Template material for TCR beta VDJ and CDR3 profiling consisted of genomic DNA. TCRdb recomputed calls from the reads with MiXCR, one row per CDR3 protein. The table has a few hundred thousand distinct CDR3 sequences, approximately 60% seen once. V gene TRBV20-1 combines with J gene TRBJ2-5, with D perhaps matching TRBD1 (6 bases). Sample: sorted CD4+, CD8+, or CD8+CD57+ T cells (not recorded which) from PBMCs. This TCR derives from a human donor in good health. The CDR3 DNA follows: TGCAGTGCTAGTGACAGGCCTACGAATCAGCCCCAGTACTTC. This codes for CSASDRPTNQPQYF.